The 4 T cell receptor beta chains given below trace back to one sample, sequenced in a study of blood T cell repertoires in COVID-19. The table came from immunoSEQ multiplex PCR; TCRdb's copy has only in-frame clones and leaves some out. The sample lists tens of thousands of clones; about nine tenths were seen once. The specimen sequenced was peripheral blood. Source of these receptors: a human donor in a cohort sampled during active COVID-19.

The CDR3 protein is CASSPRGRPNEQFF. The CDR3, as DNA: TGTGCCAGCAGCCCAAGGGGCCGCCCCAATGAGCAGTTCTTC. The chain recombines TRBV2 with TRBJ2-1; tentative D call: TRBD1 (5 bases). The CDR3 is 14 residues long. CDR1 is SNHLY, CDR2 FYNNEI, per germline. Trimming left V 6 bases short and J 6 bases short, with 15 bases between.

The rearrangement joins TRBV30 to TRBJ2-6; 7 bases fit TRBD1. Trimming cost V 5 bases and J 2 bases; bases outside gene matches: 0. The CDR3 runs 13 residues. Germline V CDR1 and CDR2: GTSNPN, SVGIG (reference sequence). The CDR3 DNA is TGTGCCTGGGACAGGGCTGGGGCCAACGTCCTGACTTTC. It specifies CAWDRAGANVLTF. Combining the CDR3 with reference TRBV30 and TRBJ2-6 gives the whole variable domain SQTIHQWPATLVQPVGSPLSLECTVEGTSNPNLYWYRQAAGRGLQLLFYSVGIGQISSEVPQNLSASRPQDRQFILSSKKLLLSDSGFYLCAWDRAGANVLTFGAGSRLTVL.

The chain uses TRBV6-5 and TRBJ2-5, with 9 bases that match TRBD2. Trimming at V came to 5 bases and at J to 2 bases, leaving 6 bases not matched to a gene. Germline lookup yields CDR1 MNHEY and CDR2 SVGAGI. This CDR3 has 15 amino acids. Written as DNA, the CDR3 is TGTGCCAGCAGTCCCGGACTAGCGTCTCAAGAGACCCAGTACTTC. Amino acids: CASSPGLASQETQYF.

This CDR3 reads CASSQARRGTGSSYEQYF. The CDR3 DNA follows: TGCGCCAGCAGCCAAGCCCGAAGAGGGACAGGGAGCTCCTACGAGCAGTACTTC. V and J are TRBV4-1 and TRBJ2-7, with TRBD1 matching 9 bases. V lost 1 base and J lost 0; bases outside the gene matches: 10. Germline CDR1 reads MGHRA; CDR2 reads YSYEKL. This CDR3 has 18 amino acids.